The 6 T cell receptor beta chains below all came from one sample that was sequenced in a study of neurological immune-mediated disorders. From the 5' RACE reads, TCRdb called clonotypes with MiXCR, one entry per CDR3 protein. Here the sample spans tens of thousands of distinct CDR3 sequences, approximately 12% being singletons. The sample taken for sequencing was PBMCs. These receptors were taken from a female donor in good health.

This clonotype was detected many times. An end of the junction differs from the germline gene, which may be a read error. The chain recombines TRBV5-1 with TRBJ2-1; no firm D call. CDR1 and CDR2 (germline): SGHRS, YFSETQ. The length of the CDR3 is 13 residues. Here the CDR3 reads CASSLVPDNEQFF. The CDR3 nucleotides read TGTGCCAGCAGCCTAGTCCCAGACAATGAGCAGTTCTTC.

This clonotype was detected many times. The chain has TRBV29-1 and TRBJ2-1; 8 bases are shared with TRBD2. Germline V CDR1 and CDR2: SQVTM, ANQGSEA. The CDR3 sequence is 15 residues long. V shed 7 bases, J shed 1 base, and the junction held 9 bases outside the gene matches. The CDR3 sequence is CSAGGGQISYNEQFF. DNA for the CDR3: TGCAGCGCGGGGGGGGGACAAATTTCCTACAATGAGCAGTTCTTC.

Many counts were recorded for this clonotype. The rearrangement joins TRBV3-1 to TRBJ2-7, with TRBD2 identical over 7 bases. The V gene end was trimmed by 0 bases and the J gene end by 3 bases; junction bases not matched to a gene: 8. The CDR3 runs 16 residues. CDR1 and CDR2 (germline): LGHDT, YNNKEL (reference sequence). CDR3 nucleotide sequence: TGTGCCAGCAGCCAAGATCTGGAAGCGGGATACTACGAGCAGTACTTC. Translating gives CASSQDLEAGYYEQYF.

This clonotype was detected ten times or more. This sequence joins TRBV12-3 or TRBV12-4 and TRBJ2-1, with TRBD2 matching 15 bases. V trimming: 1 base; J trimming: 5 bases; junction bases outside the gene matches: 15. CDR3 size: 21 residues. CDR3 in amino acids: CASSLVVGTGTSGRSDNEQFF. The CDR3 DNA is TGTGCCAGCAGTTTAGTAGTCGGGACAGGGACTAGCGGGAGGTCCGACAATGAGCAGTTCTTC.

The chain joins TRBV7-2 to TRBJ2-5; D unclear. The CDR3 has 13 amino acids. The germline V gene encodes CDR1 SGHTA and CDR2 FQGNSA. V gave up 5 bases and J gave up 2 bases, with 9 bases separating them. In DNA form, the CDR3 reads TGTGCCAGCAGCCAAGGGCAACAAGAGACCCAGTACTTC. Protein product: CASSQGQQETQYF.

This clonotype showed up many times. This sequence joins TRBV18 and TRBJ2-2; perhaps TRBD2 as D (5 bases). The CDR3 is 17 residues long. Trimming left V 3 bases short and J 0 bases short, with 14 bases between. Looked up from germline, CDR1 is KGHSH and CDR2 is LQKENI. CDR3: CASSPQRTHANTGELFF. The CDR3 DNA sequence: TGTGCCAGCTCACCGCAGCGGACTCACGCGAACACCGGGGAGCTGTTTTTT.